The 21 T cell receptor beta chains reported below all come from one sample, sequenced in a study of cytomegalovirus exposure and HLA in healthy donors. Sequencing used immunoSEQ multiplex PCR; TCRdb keeps in-frame clones, though not all of them. The sample lists over 200,000 clones; approximately 80% were seen once. The source material was PBMCs. The receptors here all came from a woman in her 30s in good health and CMV-seropositive.

The V gene is TRBV30, the J gene TRBJ2-3, with 8 bases that match TRBD2. This CDR3 contains 14 residues. Germline V CDR1 and CDR2: GTSNPN, SVGIG (reference sequence). The V segment lost 4 bases and the J segment 1 base; nucleotides outside the gene matches: 4. CDR3 amino acids: CAWTPGGRTDTQYF. CDR3 in DNA: TGTGCCTGGACTCCGGGAGGGCGCACAGATACGCAGTATTTT.

V is TRBV5-1 and J is TRBJ2-7; 8 bases agree with TRBD1. Germline CDR1 reads SGHRS; CDR2 reads YFSETQ. This CDR3 is 14 amino acids long. V gave up 4 bases and J gave up 0 bases; unmatched junction bases: 3. CDR3 sequence: CASSPQGDSYEQYF. Written as DNA, the CDR3 is TGCGCCAGCAGCCCACAGGGGGACTCCTACGAGCAGTACTTC.

This clone was seen a handful of times. Other DNA sequences of this sample code for an identical CDR3. V and J are TRBV19 and TRBJ1-5; D is unresolved. Deletions cut 2 bases from V and 0 bases from J, with 8 bases between. CDR1 is LNHDA and CDR2 is SQIVND in the germline V gene (reference sequence). This CDR3 has 15 residues. In DNA form, the CDR3 reads TGTGCCAGTAGTATATCCGGGTATAGCAATCAGCCCCAGCATTTT. Translated: CASSISGYSNQPQHF.

The V and J genes are TRBV10-3 and TRBJ1-1, with D hard to call. The CDR3 extends over 15 amino acids. From germline, CDR1 is ENHRY and CDR2 SYGVKD. V shed 5 bases and J shed 5 bases, with 18 bases lying between them. Here the CDR3 DNA reads TGTGCCATCAGTCCCTCTTGGGGAGATGATACTGAAGCTTTCTTT. Protein product: CAISPSWGDDTEAFF.

This clone was found a few times. Additional DNA sequences in this sample encode the identical CDR3. V gene TRBV19 combines with J gene TRBJ1-5, with a tentative D call TRBD1 (6 bases). Germline lookup yields CDR1 LNHDA and CDR2 SQIVND (reference sequence). The length of the CDR3 is 15 residues. Between the trimmed V and J ends, which lost 6 bases and 3 bases, there was a span of 15 bases. CDR3 sequence: CASSPQGGPNQPQHF. Here the CDR3 DNA reads TGTGCCAGTAGCCCACAGGGAGGGCCCAATCAGCCCCAGCATTTT.

The chain carries TRBV6-1 and TRBJ1-2; D gene unclear. Germline assignment: CDR1 MNHNS and CDR2 SASEGT. Trimming pared 1 base from V and 8 bases from J, leaving 14 bases between. This CDR3 comprises 14 residues. The CDR3 DNA reads TGTGCCAGCAGTGAAGGGGCCTTCTCGTACGGCTACACCTTC. This translates into CASSEGAFSYGYTF.

The chain carries TRBV7-9 and TRBJ1-1, with D unresolved. Trimming took 5 bases from V and 1 from J, leaving 8 bases between them. The CDR3 is 13 residues long. Germline V lookup: CDR1 SEHNR, CDR2 FQNEAQ (reference sequence). The CDR3 loop is CASSGTENTEAFF. As DNA, the CDR3 is TGTGCCAGCAGCGGTACAGAGAACACTGAAGCTTTCTTT. Variable domain in full (rest from reference TRBV7-9 and TRBJ1-1): DTGVSQNPRHKITKRGQNVTFRCDPISEHNRLYWYRQTLGQGPEFLTYFQNEAQLEKSRLLSDRFSAERPKGSFSTLEIQRTEQGDSAMYLCASSGTENTEAFFGQGTRLTVV.

The chain is built from TRBV28 and TRBJ1-2; the D gene is possibly TRBD1 (6 bases). CDR3 length equals 12 residues. Trimming removed 6 bases from V and 8 bases from J, with 13 bases in between. CDR1 and CDR2 (germline): MDHEN, SYDVKM. CDR3 DNA: TGTGCCAGCAGCCCTCGGGGGGGCGGCTACACCTTC. Protein: CASSPRGGGYTF.

The chain combines TRBV6-5 with TRBJ1-1, with 7 bases fitting TRBD1. CDR3 length equals 14 residues. Germline CDR1 MNHEY, CDR2 SVGAGI. V shed 4 bases, J shed 3 bases, and the junction held 5 bases outside the gene matches. The CDR3 sequence: CASSSSTGHTEAFF. The CDR3 DNA reads TGTGCCAGCAGTTCCTCGACAGGGCACACTGAAGCTTTCTTT.

The V call is TRBV11-3, the J call TRBJ2-2, with 9 positions matching TRBD1. Germline V gene lookup returns CDR1 SGHNT and CDR2 YENEEA. The CDR3 runs to 14 residues. J was trimmed by 6 bases and V by 8 bases; bases with no gene match: 7. Written as DNA, the CDR3 is TGTGCCAGCCGCAGGACAGGGGTGTCCGGGGAGCTGTTTTTT. It is translated as CASRRTGVSGELFF.

J is TRBJ2-7 and V is TRBV5-1; D is ambiguous. V lost 0 bases, J lost 3 bases, and 7 bases lay in between. Germline loops: CDR1 SGHRS, CDR2 YFSETQ. This CDR3 region has 13 residues. CDR3 in amino acids: CASSLGSGYEQYF. CDR3 DNA: TGCGCCAGCAGCTTGGGGTCGGGCTACGAGCAGTACTTC.

The chain joins TRBV7-2 to TRBJ2-1; TRBD2 might be the D (6 bases). V was pared by 3 bases and J by 5 bases, with 14 bases between. Germline loops: CDR1 SGHTA, CDR2 FQGNSA. This CDR3 region has 15 residues. CDR3 DNA sequence: TGTGCCAGCAGCTTCGGGAGTGGTGGGAACAATGAGCAGTTCTTC. It encodes CASSFGSGGNNEQFF.

CDR3 protein: CSALAGGSYNEQFF. The CDR3 DNA sequence: TGCAGCGCCCTAGCGGGAGGCTCCTACAATGAGCAGTTCTTC. The rearrangement joins TRBV29-1 to TRBJ2-1, with 11 bases lining up with TRBD2. V gave up 7 bases and J gave up 0 bases; unmatched junction bases: 2. Germline V lookup: CDR1 SQVTM, CDR2 ANQGSEA. The CDR3 has 14 amino acids.

This clone is a singleton in its sample. The rearrangement links TRBV27 to TRBJ2-1, with 10 bases identical to TRBD1. V was pared by 2 bases and J by 8 bases, with 6 bases of the junction left unmatched. This CDR3 has 15 residues. Per germline, CDR1 MNHEY and CDR2 SMNVEV (reference sequence). The DNA for the CDR3 is TGTGCCAGCAGTTTAGTGACAGGGGGCGGGGATGAGCAGTTCTTC. Translated: CASSLVTGGGDEQFF.

The V call is TRBV27, the J call TRBJ2-5; 7 bases agree with TRBD2. V trimming: 1 base; J trimming: 4 bases; junction bases outside the gene matches: 0. CDR1 and CDR2 (germline): MNHEY, SMNVEV (reference sequence). There are 13 residues in the CDR3. CDR3 sequence (DNA): TGTGCCAGCAGTTTATGGGAGGGAGAGACCCAGTACTTC. Protein product: CASSLWEGETQYF.

The chain links TRBV9 to TRBJ2-7; D tentatively reads TRBD1 or TRBD2 (5 bases each). The germline gives CDR1 SGDLS, CDR2 YYNGEE. V lost 4 bases and J 5 bases, leaving 16 bases between the germline ends. The CDR3 is 14 amino acids. The CDR3 here is CASSSDILGDEQYF. In nucleotides, the CDR3 is TGTGCCAGCAGCTCGGACATTTTGGGGGACGAGCAGTACTTC.

The chain has TRBV30 and TRBJ2-1; no clear D gene. Germline CDR1 GTSNPN, CDR2 SVGIG (reference sequence). Trimming shortened V by 4 bases and J by 10 bases, and 17 bases separated the two germline ends. The CDR3 is made up of 13 amino acids. The CDR3 DNA is TGTGCCTGGATTGACGCACTCGGAAGGGAGCAGTTCTTC. This codes for CAWIDALGREQFF.

V usage is TRBV11-3 and J usage is TRBJ2-5; 8 nucleotides agree with TRBD2. With V trimmed by 3 bases and J by 4 bases, 4 bases remained unmatched. Germline V gene data show CDR1 as SGHNT and CDR2 as YENEEA. CDR3 length: 14 amino acids. For the CDR3, the DNA is TGTGCCAGCAGCTTGGAAGCGGGAGTAGAGACCCAGTACTTC. Protein: CASSLEAGVETQYF.

This chain connects TRBV5-1 to TRBJ2-1; D is uncertain. The CDR3 has 15 amino acids. Between the trimmed V and J ends, which lost 0 bases and 3 bases, there was a span of 10 bases. Germline values: CDR1 SGHRS, CDR2 YFSETQ. CDR3 coding DNA: TGCGCCAGCAGCTTGGGTACCGCTATCTACAATGAGCAGTTCTTC. Its protein is CASSLGTAIYNEQFF.

In its sample, this clone was seen a few times. The V and J genes are TRBV11-3 and TRBJ2-5, with D tentatively TRBD2 (6 bases). Germline values: CDR1 SGHNT, CDR2 YENEEA. V shed 5 bases and J shed 1 base, with 11 bases lying between them. There are 14 residues in the CDR3. The CDR3 DNA sequence: TGTGCCAGCAGCGCGGGACGCTCCCAAGAGACCCAGTACTTC. The encoded protein is CASSAGRSQETQYF.

The CDR3: CASSLASSGNGYTF. The CDR3 coding sequence is TGTGCCAGCAGCTTGGCCTCCTCAGGGAATGGCTACACCTTC. This chain links TRBV7-6 with TRBJ1-2, with TRBD1 as a possible D gene (5 bases). The CDR3 loop spans 14 amino acids. The ends were cut back, 3 bases at V and 6 bases at J, with 14 bases in the middle. Germline values: CDR1 SGHVS, CDR2 FNYEAQ.